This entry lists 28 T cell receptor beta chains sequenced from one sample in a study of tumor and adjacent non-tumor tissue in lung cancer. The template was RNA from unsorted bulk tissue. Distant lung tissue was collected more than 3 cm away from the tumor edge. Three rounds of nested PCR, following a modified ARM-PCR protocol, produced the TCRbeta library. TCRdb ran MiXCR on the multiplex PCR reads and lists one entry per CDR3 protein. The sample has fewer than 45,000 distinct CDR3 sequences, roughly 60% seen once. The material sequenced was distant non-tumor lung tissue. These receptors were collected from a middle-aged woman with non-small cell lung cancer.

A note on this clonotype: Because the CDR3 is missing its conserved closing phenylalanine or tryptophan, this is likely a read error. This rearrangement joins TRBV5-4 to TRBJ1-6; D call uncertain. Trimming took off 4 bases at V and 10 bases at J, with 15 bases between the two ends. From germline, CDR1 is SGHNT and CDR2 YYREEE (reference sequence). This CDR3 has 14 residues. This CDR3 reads CASSPGLGFSPLHI. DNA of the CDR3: TGTGCCAGCAGCCCAGGCTTGGGGTTCTCACCCCTCCACATT.

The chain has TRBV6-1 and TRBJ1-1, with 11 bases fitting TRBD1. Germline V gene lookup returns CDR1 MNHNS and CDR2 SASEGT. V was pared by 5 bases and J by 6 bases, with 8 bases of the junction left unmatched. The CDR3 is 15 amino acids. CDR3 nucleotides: TGTGCCAGCAGTTACGCGGGACAGGGGGGCTCTGAAGCTTTCTTT. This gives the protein CASSYAGQGGSEAFF.

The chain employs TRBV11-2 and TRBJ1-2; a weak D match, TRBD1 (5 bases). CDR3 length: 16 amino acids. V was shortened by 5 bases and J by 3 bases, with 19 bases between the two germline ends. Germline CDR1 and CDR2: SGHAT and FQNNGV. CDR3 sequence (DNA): TGTGCCAGCAGCCCTGCCCTCTCAGACAGAGACTATGGCTACACCTTC. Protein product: CASSPALSDRDYGYTF. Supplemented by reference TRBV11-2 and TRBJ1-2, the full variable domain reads EAGVAQSPRYKIIEKRQSVAFWCNPISGHATLYWYQQILGQGPKLLIQFQNNGVVDDSQLPKDRFSAERLKGVDSTLKIQPAKLEDSAVYLCASSPALSDRDYGYTFGSGTRLTVV.

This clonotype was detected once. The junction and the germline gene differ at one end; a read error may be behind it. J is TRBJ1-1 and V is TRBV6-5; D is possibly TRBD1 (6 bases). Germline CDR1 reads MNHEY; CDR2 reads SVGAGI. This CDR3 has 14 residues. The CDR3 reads CASSSLGWDTETLF. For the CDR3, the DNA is TGTGCCAGCAGCAGCCTGGGATGGGACACTGAAACTCTCTTT.

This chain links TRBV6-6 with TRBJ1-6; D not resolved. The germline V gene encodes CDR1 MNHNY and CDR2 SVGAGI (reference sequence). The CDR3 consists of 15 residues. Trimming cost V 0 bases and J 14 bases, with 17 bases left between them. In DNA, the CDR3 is TGTGCCAGCAGTTACTCGCCCGACATGAACTCAGCCCTCCACTTT. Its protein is CASSYSPDMNSALHF.

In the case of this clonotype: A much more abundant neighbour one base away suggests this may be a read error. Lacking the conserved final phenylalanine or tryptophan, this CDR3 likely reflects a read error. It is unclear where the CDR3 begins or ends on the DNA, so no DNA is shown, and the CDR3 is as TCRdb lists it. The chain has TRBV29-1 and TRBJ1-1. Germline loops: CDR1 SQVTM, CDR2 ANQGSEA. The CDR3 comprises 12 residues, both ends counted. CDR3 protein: CSVGTGNTETFS.

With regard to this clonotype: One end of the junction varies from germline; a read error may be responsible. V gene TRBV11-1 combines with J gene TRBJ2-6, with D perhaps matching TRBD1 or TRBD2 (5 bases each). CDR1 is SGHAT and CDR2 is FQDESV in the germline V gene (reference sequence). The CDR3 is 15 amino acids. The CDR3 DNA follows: TGTGCCAGCAGTCTAGGGACCGTTAAGGTCAACGTCCTGACATTC. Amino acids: CASSLGTVKVNVLTF.

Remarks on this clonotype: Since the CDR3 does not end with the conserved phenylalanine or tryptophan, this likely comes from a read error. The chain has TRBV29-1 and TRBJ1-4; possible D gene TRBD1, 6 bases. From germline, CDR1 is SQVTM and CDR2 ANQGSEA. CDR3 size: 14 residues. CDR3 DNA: TGCAGCGTGGAAGTGACAGGAGACGGTGAAAAACTGTTTATT. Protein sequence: CSVEVTGDGEKLFI.

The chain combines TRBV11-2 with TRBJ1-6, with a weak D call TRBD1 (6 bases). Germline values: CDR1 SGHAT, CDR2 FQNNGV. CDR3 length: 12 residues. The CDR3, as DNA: TGTACTAGTCAGGGGTCTAATTCACCCCTCCACTTT. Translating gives CTSQGSNSPLHF. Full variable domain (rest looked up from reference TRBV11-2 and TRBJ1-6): EAGVAQSPRYKIIEKRQSVAFWCNPISGHATLYWYQQILGQGPKLLIQFQNNGVVDDSQLPKDRFSAERLKGVDSTLKIQPAKLEDSAVYLCTSQGSNSPLHFGNGTRLTVT.

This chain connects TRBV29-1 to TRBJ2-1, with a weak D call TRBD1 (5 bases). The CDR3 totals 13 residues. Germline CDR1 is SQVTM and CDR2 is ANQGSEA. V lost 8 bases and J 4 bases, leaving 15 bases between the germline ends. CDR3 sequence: CSTGTGYYNEQFF. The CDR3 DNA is TGCAGCACCGGAACAGGATATTACAATGAGCAGTTCTTC.

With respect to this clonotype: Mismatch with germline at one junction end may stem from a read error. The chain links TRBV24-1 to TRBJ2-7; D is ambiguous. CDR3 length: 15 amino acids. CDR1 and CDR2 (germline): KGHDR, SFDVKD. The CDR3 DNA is TGTGCCACCAGTGACGCCAAGGGCTACTCCTGCGAGCAGAACTTC. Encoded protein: CATSDAKGYSCEQNF.

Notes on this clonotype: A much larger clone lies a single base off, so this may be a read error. The CDR3 here is CASSASGSPGRNEQFF. DNA of the CDR3: TGTGCCAGCAGTGCTAGCGGGTCCCCCGGTCGCAATGAGCAGTTCTTC. The rearrangement uses TRBV24-1 and TRBJ2-1, with 8 bases aligning to TRBD2. The CDR3 runs to 16 residues. The germline CDR1 and CDR2 sequences are KGHDR and SFDVKD.

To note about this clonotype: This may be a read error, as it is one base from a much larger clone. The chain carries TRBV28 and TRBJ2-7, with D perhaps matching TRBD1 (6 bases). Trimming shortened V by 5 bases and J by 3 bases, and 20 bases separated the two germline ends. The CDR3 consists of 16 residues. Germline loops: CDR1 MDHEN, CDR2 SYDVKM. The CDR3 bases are TGTGCCAGCAGTCCTGGTTCCGGGACACCAGGCTACGAGCAGTACTTC. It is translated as CASSPGSGTPGYEQYF.

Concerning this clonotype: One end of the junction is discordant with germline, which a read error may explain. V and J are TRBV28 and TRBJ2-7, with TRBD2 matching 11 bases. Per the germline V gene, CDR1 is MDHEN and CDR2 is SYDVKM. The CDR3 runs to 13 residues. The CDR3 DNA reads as TGTGCCAGCAAGGGACTAGCGGTACTCGAGCAATACTTC. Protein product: CASKGLAVLEQYF.

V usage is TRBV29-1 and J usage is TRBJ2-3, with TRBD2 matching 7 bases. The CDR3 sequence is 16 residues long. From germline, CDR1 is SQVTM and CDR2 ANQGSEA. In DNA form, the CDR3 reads TGCAGGGTGGGGGGAGCGGGGAGCCTCAGCACAGATACGCAGTATTTT. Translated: CRVGGAGSLSTDTQYF.

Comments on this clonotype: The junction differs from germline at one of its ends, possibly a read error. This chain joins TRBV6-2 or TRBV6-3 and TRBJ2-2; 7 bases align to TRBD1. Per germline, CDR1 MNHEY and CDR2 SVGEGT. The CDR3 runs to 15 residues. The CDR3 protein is CAGSYSDRYTGDLFF. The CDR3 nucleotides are TGTGCCGGCAGTTACTCGGACAGGTACACCGGGGACCTGTTTTTT.

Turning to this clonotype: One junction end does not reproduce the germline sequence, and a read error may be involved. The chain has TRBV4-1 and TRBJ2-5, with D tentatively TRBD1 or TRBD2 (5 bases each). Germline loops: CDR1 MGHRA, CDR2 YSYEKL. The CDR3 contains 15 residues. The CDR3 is CASSNDRDGAETQYF. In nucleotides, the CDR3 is TGCGCCAGCAGCAATGATCGGGACGGGGCCGAGACCCAGTATTTC.

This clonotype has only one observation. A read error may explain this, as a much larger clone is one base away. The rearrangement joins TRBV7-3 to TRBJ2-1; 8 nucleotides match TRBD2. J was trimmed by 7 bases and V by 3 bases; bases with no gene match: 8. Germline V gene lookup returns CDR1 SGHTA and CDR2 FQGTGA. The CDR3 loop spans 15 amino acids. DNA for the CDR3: TGTGCCAGCAGCTTGGTTAGCGGGATGGGAAATGAGCAGTTCTTC. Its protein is CASSLVSGMGNEQFF. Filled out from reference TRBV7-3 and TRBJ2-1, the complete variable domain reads GAGVSQTPSNKVTEKGKYVELRCDPISGHTALYWYRQSLGQGPEFLIYFQGTGAADDSGLPNDRFFAVRPEGSVSTLKIQRTERGDSAVYLCASSLVSGMGNEQFFGPGTRLTVL.

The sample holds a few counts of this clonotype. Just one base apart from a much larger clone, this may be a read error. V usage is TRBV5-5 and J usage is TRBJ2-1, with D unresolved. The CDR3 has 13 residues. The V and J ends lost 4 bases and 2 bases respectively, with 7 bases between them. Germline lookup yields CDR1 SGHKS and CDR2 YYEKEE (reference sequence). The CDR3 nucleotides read TGTGCCAGCAGCCCGCCACCCTACAATGAGCAGTTCTTC. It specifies CASSPPPYNEQFF. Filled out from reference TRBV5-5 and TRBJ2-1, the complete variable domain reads DAGVTQSPTHLIKTRGQQVTLRCSPISGHKSVSWYQQVLGQGPQFIFQYYEKEERGRGNFPDRFSARQFPNYSSELNVNALLLGDSALYLCASSPPPYNEQFFGPGTRLTVL.

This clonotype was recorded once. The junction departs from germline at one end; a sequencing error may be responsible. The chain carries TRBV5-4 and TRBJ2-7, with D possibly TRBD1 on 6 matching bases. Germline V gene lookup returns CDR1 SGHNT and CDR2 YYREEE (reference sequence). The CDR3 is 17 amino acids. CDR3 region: CACSLPLQGHLSYEQYF. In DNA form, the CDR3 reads TGTGCCTGCAGCTTACCGTTACAGGGACACCTAAGCTACGAACAGTACTTC.

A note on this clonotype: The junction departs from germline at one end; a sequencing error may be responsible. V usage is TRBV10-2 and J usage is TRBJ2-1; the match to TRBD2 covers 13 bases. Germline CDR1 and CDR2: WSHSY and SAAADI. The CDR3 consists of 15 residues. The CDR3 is CASSDSTSGRMERFF. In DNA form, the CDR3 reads TGCGCCAGCAGTGACTCGACTAGCGGGAGGATGGAGCGGTTCTTC.

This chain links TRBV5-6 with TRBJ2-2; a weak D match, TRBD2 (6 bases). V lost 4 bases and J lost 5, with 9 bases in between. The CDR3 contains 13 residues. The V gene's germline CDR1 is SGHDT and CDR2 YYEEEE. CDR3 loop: CASSRTITGELFF. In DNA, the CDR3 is TGTGCCAGCAGCAGGACTATAACCGGGGAGCTGTTTTTT.

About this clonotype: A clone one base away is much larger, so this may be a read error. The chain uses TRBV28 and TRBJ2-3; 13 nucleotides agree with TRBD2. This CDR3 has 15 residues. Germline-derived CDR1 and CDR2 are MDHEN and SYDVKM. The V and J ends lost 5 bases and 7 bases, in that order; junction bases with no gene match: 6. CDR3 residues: CASSLVLAGGYTQYF. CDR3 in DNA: TGTGCCAGCAGTCTCGTACTAGCGGGAGGGTATACGCAGTATTTT.

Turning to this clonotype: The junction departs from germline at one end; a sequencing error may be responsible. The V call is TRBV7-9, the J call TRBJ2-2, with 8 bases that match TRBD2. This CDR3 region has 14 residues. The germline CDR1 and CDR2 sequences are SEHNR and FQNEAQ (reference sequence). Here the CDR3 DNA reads TGTGCAAGTCATGCGGGAGGTCGGACCGGGGAGCCGTTTTTT. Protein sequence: CASHAGGRTGEPFF. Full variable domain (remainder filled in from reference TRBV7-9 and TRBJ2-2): DTGVSQNPRHKITKRGQNVTFRCDPISEHNRLYWYRQTLGQGPEFLTYFQNEAQLEKSRLLSDRFSAERPKGSFSTLEIQRTEQGDSAMYLCASHAGGRTGEPFFGEGSRLTVL.

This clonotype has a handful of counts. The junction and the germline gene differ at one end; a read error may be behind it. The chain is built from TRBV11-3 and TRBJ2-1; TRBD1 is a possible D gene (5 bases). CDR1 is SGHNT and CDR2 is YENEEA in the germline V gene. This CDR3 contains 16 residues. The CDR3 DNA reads TGTGCCAGCAGCCCAAGACCTAGGGGCTCCTACTATGAGCAGTCCTTC. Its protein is CASSPRPRGSYYEQSF.

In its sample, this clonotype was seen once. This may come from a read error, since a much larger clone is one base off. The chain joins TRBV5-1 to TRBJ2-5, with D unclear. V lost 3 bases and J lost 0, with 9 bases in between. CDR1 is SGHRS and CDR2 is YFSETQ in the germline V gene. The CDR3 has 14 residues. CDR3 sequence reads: CASSSGMYQETQYF. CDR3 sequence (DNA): TGCGCCAGCAGCTCTGGGATGTACCAAGAGACCCAGTACTTC.

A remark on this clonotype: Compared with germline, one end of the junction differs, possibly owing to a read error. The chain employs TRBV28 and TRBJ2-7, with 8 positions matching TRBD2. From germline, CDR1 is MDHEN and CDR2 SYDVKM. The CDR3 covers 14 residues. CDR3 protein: CAPRRASGRYKQYF. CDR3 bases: TGTGCCCCCCGACGGGCTAGCGGGCGCTACAAGCAGTACTTC.

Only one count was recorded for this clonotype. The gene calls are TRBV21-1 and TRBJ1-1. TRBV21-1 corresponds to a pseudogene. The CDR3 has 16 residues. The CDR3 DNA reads TGTGCCAGCAGCACCAGGTGTGACTCGTGGAACACTAAAGCTTTCTTT. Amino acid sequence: CASSTRCDSWNTKAFF.